These T cell receptor beta chains were read from a single sample in a study of spatial heterogeneity in lung cancer. TCRdb recomputed calls from the 5' RACE reads with MiXCR, one row per CDR3 protein. This sample carries more than 4,000 distinct CDR3 sequences, 2.5% to 3% of them seen once, and the ten largest clones take around 24%. Sequenced here: normal lung tissue next to the tumor, sampled at surgery. The receptors originated from a male donor with early-stage non-small cell lung cancer. Both conserved end residues are part of each CDR3. D genes are given only for firm matches. Clone size is not always given. Where it is, it says once, few, many or a class for expanded clones.

v_gene	abundance	j_gene	d_gene	CDR3aa	CDR3nt
TRBV18	many	TRBJ1-1	.	CASSPLRENTEAFF	TGTGCCAGCTCACCGCTCAGGGAGAACACTGAAGCTTTCTTT
TRBV7-9	medium-sized	TRBJ2-2	TRBD1	CASSSGTGPTGELFF	TGTGCCAGCAGCTCAGGGACAGGGCCGACCGGGGAGCTGTTTTTT
TRBV7-2	many	TRBJ1-2	.	CASSPRTDGYTF	TGTGCCAGCAGCCCGCGGACGGATGGCTACACCTTC
TRBV12-3/TRBV12-4	medium-sized	TRBJ2-5	.	CASSLPGSQETQYF	TGTGCCAGCAGCCTTCCCGGGTCCCAAGAGACCCAGTACTTC
TRBV3-1	medium-sized	TRBJ2-1	.	CASSQDWGSNEQFF	TGTGCCAGCAGCCAAGATTGGGGGAGCAATGAGCAGTTCTTC
TRBV27	medium-sized	TRBJ1-1	.	CASSPTANTEAFF	TGTGCCAGCAGCCCGACAGCGAACACTGAAGCTTTCTTT
TRBV15	medium-sized	TRBJ2-5	TRBD2	CATSRGSIAGGQETQYF	TGTGCCACCAGCAGAGGAAGTATAGCGGGAGGCCAAGAGACCCAGTACTTC
TRBV19	.	TRBJ2-2	.	CASSNDRVAGELFF	TGTGCCAGTAGTAACGATAGGGTGGCCGGGGAGCTGTTTTTT
TRBV20-1	many	TRBJ2-1	TRBD2	CSARDVAGVLNNEQFF	TGCAGTGCTAGAGATGTAGCGGGGGTGCTTAACAATGAGCAGTTCTTC
TRBV4-3	medium-sized	TRBJ2-1	TRBD2	CASSQDIDGLAGPEQFF	TGCGCCAGCAGCCAAGATATAGATGGACTAGCAGGCCCCGAGCAGTTCTTC
TRBV24-1	many	TRBJ2-1	.	CATSDGLTGGNEQFF	TGTGCCACCAGTGATGGACTGACTGGGGGGAATGAGCAGTTCTTC
TRBV29-1	medium-sized	TRBJ2-1	TRBD1	CSVNRGSYNEQFF	TGCAGCGTTAACAGGGGCTCCTACAATGAGCAGTTCTTC
TRBV4-3	many	TRBJ1-1	.	CASSLGRSEAFF	TGCGCCAGCAGCCTCGGACGCTCTGAAGCTTTCTTT
TRBV7-2	many	TRBJ1-2	.	CASSLYLDSPYGYTF	TGTGCCAGCAGCTTATATCTCGACAGCCCCTATGGCTACACCTTC
TRBV30	many	TRBJ1-5	.	CAWQPGSNQPQHF	TGTGCCTGGCAACCGGGGAGCAATCAGCCCCAGCATTTT
TRBV5-1	medium-sized	TRBJ1-6	.	CASSSEVFGSPLHF	TGCGCCAGCAGCTCTGAGGTTTTTGGTTCACCCCTCCACTTT
TRBV7-2	medium-sized	TRBJ2-3	TRBD2	CASSLVGGGSPDTQYF	TGTGCCAGCAGCTTAGTTGGTGGCGGGAGTCCAGATACGCAGTATTTT
TRBV19	many	TRBJ1-2	.	CASSIQANYGYTF	TGTGCCAGTAGTATACAGGCTAACTATGGCTACACCTTC
TRBV7-8	many	TRBJ1-1	.	CASSLAWGFDTEAFF	TGTGCCAGCAGCTTAGCTTGGGGGTTTGACACTGAAGCTTTCTTT
TRBV7-3	medium-sized	TRBJ2-2	TRBD2	CASSFLSISAGGLTGELFF	TGTGCCAGCAGCTTTTTGTCTATTTCGGCGGGAGGTCTCACCGGGGAGCTGTTTTTT
TRBV20-1	medium-sized	TRBJ2-5	.	CSARVGLMMETQYF	TGCAGTGCTAGAGTCGGCCTTATGATGGAGACCCAGTACTTC
TRBV7-2	medium-sized	TRBJ2-2	.	CAWGPNTGELFF	TGTGCCTGGGGGCCCAACACCGGGGAGCTGTTTTTT
TRBV30	many	TRBJ2-3	.	CAWSIVRDTQYF	TGTGCCTGGAGTATAGTCCGGGATACGCAGTATTTT
TRBV3-1	medium-sized	TRBJ1-1	TRBD1	CASSQNRGTEAFF	TGTGCCAGCAGCCAAAACAGGGGCACTGAAGCTTTCTTT
TRBV11-1	many	TRBJ2-2	.	CASSTSDRNTGELFF	TGTGCCAGCAGCACATCGGACAGGAACACCGGGGAGCTGTTTTTT
TRBV5-1	medium-sized	TRBJ2-5	.	CASSLEAGPGTQYF	TGCGCCAGCAGCTTGGAGGCGGGACCCGGGACCCAGTACTTC
TRBV6-6	many	TRBJ2-3	.	CASSPDSGTDTQYF	TGTGCCAGCAGTCCGGACTCTGGCACAGATACGCAGTATTTT
TRBV6-2/TRBV6-3	many	TRBJ1-5	.	CASSNRDSNQPQHF	TGTGCCAGCAGTAACCGTGATAGCAATCAGCCCCAGCATTTT
TRBV3-1	many	TRBJ1-6	TRBD1	CASSQDRGSQYNSPLHF	TGTGCCAGCAGCCAAGACAGGGGGAGTCAATATAATTCACCCCTCCACTTT
TRBV6-5	many	TRBJ2-2	TRBD1	CASSYSRDRAGTGELFF	TGTGCCAGCAGTTACTCGAGGGACAGGGCCGGCACCGGGGAGCTGTTTTTT
TRBV7-2	many	TRBJ2-5	.	CASSLSREETQYF	TGTGCCAGCAGTTTATCGAGGGAAGAGACCCAGTACTTC
TRBV27	.	TRBJ2-2	TRBD1	CASSPGTGPGELFF	TGTGCCAGCAGTCCCGGGACAGGGCCCGGGGAGCTGTTTTTT